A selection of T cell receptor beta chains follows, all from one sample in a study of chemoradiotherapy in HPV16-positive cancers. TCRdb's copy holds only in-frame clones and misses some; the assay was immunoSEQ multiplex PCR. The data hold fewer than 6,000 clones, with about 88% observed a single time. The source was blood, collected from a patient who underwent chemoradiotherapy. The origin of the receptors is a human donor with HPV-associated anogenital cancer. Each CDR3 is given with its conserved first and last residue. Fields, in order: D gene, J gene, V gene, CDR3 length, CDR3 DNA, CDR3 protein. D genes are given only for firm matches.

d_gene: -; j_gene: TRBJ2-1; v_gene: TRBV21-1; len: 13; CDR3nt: TGTGCCAGCATCCGGACAGGGGGTAATGAGCAGTTCTTC; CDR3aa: CASIRTGGNEQFF
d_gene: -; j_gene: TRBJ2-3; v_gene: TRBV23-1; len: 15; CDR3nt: TGCGCCAGCAGTCCCCGGGGGGCTAGCACAGATACGCAGTATTTT; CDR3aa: CASSPRGASTDTQYF
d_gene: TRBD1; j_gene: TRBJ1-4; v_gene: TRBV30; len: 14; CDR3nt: TGTGCCTGGAACCTCAGGGGGGGTAATGAAAAACTGTTTTTT; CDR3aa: CAWNLRGGNEKLFF
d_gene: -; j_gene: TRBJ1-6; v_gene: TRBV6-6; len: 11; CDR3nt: TGTGCCAGCAGTTTAAATTCACCCCTCCACTTT; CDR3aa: CASSLNSPLHF
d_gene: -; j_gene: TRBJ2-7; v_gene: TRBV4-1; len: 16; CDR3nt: TGCGCCAGCAGCCACATCAGGGGAGAGGGTGTCTACGAGCAGTACTTC; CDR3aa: CASSHIRGEGVYEQYF
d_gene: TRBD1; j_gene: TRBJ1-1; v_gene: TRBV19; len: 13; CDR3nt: TGTGCCAGTAACAGGGGAAGGAGGGGTGAAGCTTTCTTT; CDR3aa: CASNRGRRGEAFF
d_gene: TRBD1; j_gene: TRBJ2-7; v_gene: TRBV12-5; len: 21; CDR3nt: TGTGCTAGTGGTTTGGTGGTGGCCGTTCTCGGGACAGGGAAGTCCTCCTACGAGCAGTACTTC; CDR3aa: CASGLVVAVLGTGKSSYEQYF
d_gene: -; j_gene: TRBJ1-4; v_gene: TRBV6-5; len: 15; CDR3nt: TGTGCCAGCAGCCCGGGACCGAGTAGTAATGAAAAACTGTTTTTT; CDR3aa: CASSPGPSSNEKLFF
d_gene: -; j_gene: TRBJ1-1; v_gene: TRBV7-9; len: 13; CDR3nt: TGTGCCAGCAGCGCTGGGACCAACACTGAAGCTTTCTTT; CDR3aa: CASSAGTNTEAFF
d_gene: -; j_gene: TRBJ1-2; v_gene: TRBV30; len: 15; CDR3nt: TGTGCCTGGAGTGACAAAGGGGCAAGTAACTATGGCTACACCTTC; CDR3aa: CAWSDKGASNYGYTF